The clone carrying this T cell receptor (beta chain) has only a few counts. Sequencing was performed with immunoSEQ multiplex PCR; in TCRdb, only in-frame clones are kept and a portion is missing. The sample records around 200,000 clones, approximately 81% being singletons. The source of the sample is a study of blood T cell repertoires in COVID-19. The CDR3 runs 16 residues. CDR1 is LNHDA, CDR2 SQIVND, per germline (reference sequence). V lost 3 bases and J lost 6, with 17 bases in between. Sequenced sample: peripheral blood. The chain employs TRBV19 and TRBJ1-4; possible D gene TRBD1, 5 bases. The sequence was collected from a person aged 65-85 years with COVID-19, enrolled during active disease. CDR3 bases: TGTGCCAGTAGTATTGTTACTTGGTCGGGGGATGAAAAACTGTTTTTT. It translates to CASSIVTWSGDEKLFF.